This T cell receptor (beta chain) was captured by sequencing in a study of shared clonotypes between healthy human individuals. This clone was seen a single time. Profiling relied on immunoSEQ multiplex PCR, and the TCRdb table lists in-frame clones only, not all of them. Of roughly 1 million clones listed, about 70% were seen once; the top ten hold over 1.3%. Looked up from germline, CDR1 is MNHNY and CDR2 is SVGAGI (reference sequence). The CDR3 runs to 12 residues. V was clipped by 6 bases and J by 2 bases, with 8 bases between them. The TCR originated in a man aged 18 to 35 in good health. Material: memory CD4+ T cells sorted from blood. Subset in this sample: CD45RA-negative fraction. The V and J genes are TRBV6-6 and TRBJ2-7; D remains ambiguous. CDR3 nucleotides: TGTGCCAGCAGCAACCCGGCCTACGAGCAGTACTTC. This gives the protein CASSNPAYEQYF.